What follows are 2 T cell receptor beta chains derived from one specimen sequenced in a study of shared clonotypes between healthy human individuals. The protocol was immunoSEQ multiplex PCR, while the TCRdb copy is restricted to in-frame clones and leaves out a portion. The sample holds some 2,000,000 clones, roughly 94% seen once. The sequenced sample was naive CD4+ T cells sorted from blood. Subset in this sample: CD45RA+ positively selected. The receptor source for this set is a man aged 18 to 30 in good health.

In regard to this clone: This specimen includes other DNA sequences encoding the same CDR3. J is TRBJ1-3 and V is TRBV6-5; 7 bases agree with TRBD1. Trimming removed 6 bases from V and 0 bases from J; junction bases left unmatched: 5. CDR3 size: 15 residues. The germline V gene has CDR1 MNHEY and CDR2 SVGAGI. The CDR3 is CASRRQGSSGNTIYF. The CDR3 DNA is TGTGCCAGCAGACGACAGGGCAGCTCTGGAAACACCATATATTTT.

The chain couples TRBV11-2 to TRBJ2-1, with TRBD2 matching over 9 bases. Germline V gives CDR1 SGHAT, CDR2 FQNNGV. V trimming: 6 bases; J trimming: 6 bases; junction bases outside the gene matches: 15. This CDR3 region has 17 residues. Written as DNA, the CDR3 is TGTGCCAGCAGTCAAACAGGAGCTAGCGGGGTCCGCAATGAGCAGTTCTTC. This codes for CASSQTGASGVRNEQFF.